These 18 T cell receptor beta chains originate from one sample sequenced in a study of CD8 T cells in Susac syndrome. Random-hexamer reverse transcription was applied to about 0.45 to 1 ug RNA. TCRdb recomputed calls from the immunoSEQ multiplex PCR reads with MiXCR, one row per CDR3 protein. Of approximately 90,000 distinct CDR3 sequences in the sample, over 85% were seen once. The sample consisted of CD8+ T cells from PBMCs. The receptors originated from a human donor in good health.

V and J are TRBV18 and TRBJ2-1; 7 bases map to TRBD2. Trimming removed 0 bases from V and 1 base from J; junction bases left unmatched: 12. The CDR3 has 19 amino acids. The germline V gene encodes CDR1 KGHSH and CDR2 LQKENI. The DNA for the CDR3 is TGTGCCAGCTCACCACCGGGGCTGGGAGGGAGACTGTCCTACAATGAGCAGTTCTTC. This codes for CASSPPGLGGRLSYNEQFF. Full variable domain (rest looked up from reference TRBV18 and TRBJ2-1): NAGVMQNPRHLVRRRGQEARLRCSPMKGHSHVYWYRQLPEEGLKFMVYLQKENIIDESGMPKERFSAEFPKEGPSILRIQQVVRGDSAAYFCASSPPGLGGRLSYNEQFFGPGTRLTVL.

The CDR3 DNA is TGTGCCAGCAGCCAAGATAGAGAGGAGGAGCTGTTTTTT. It is translated as CASSQDREEELFF. The chain has TRBV4-2 and TRBJ2-2, with D hard to call. Germline V gives CDR1 LGHNA, CDR2 YNFKEQ. The CDR3 length is 13 residues. V gave up 0 bases and J gave up 10 bases, with 9 bases separating them.

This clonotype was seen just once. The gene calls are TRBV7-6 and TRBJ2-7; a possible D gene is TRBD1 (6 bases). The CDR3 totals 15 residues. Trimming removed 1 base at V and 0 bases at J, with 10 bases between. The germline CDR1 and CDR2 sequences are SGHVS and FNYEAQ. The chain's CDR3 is CASSLEQGNSYEQYF. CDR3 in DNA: TGTGCCAGCAGCTTAGAACAGGGCAACTCCTACGAGCAGTACTTC. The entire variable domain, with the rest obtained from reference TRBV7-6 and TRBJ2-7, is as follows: GAGVSQSPRYKVTKRGQDVALRCDPISGHVSLYWYRQALGQGPEFLTYFNYEAQQDKSGLPNDRFSAERPEGSISTLTIQRTEQRDSAMYRCASSLEQGNSYEQYFGPGTRLTVT.

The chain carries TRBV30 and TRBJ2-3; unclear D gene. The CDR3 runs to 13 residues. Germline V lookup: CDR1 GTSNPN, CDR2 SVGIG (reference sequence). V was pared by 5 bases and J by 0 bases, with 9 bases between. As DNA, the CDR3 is TGTGCCTGGGACTCCCTTAGCACAGATACGCAGTATTTT. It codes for CAWDSLSTDTQYF.

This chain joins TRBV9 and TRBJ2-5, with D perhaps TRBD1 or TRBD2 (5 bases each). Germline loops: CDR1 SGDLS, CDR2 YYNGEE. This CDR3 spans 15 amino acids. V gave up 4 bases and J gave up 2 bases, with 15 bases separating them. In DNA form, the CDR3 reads TGTGCCAGCAGCCCCGGGACGAGTCATCAAGAGACCCAGTACTTC. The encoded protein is CASSPGTSHQETQYF. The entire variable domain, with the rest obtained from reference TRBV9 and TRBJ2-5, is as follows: DSGVTQTPKHLITATGQRVTLRCSPRSGDLSVYWYQQSLDQGLQFLIQYYNGEERAKGNILERFSAQQFPDLHSELNLSSLELGDSALYFCASSPGTSHQETQYFGPGTRLLVL.

The CDR3 DNA is TGTGCCAGCAGCTTAACAAGGGACTACCTCTATGGCTACACCTTC. As protein: CASSLTRDYLYGYTF. V and J are TRBV7-8 and TRBJ1-2; the D gene is possibly TRBD1 (5 bases). Germline V gene data show CDR1 as SGHVS and CDR2 as FQNEAQ. The CDR3 sequence is 15 residues long. Trimming took 2 bases from V and 4 from J, leaving 14 bases between them.

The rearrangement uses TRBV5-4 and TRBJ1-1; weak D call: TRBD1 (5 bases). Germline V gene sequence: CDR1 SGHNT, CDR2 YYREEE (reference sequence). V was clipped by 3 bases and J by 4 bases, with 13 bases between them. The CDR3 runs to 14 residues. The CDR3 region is CASSYEGTATEAFF. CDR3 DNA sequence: TGTGCCAGCAGCTATGAGGGGACGGCCACTGAAGCTTTCTTT. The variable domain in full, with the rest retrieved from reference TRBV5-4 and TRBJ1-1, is ETGVTQSPTHLIKTRGQQVTLRCSSQSGHNTVSWYQQALGQGPQFIFQYYREEENGRGNFPPRFSGLQFPNYSSELNVNALELDDSALYLCASSYEGTATEAFFGQGTRLTVV.

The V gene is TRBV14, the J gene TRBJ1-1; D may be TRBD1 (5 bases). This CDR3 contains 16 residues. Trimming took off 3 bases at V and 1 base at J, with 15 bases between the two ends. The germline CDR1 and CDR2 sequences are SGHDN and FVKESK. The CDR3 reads CASSHPAGQGNTEAFF. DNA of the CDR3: TGTGCCAGCAGCCACCCAGCCGGGCAGGGGAACACTGAAGCTTTCTTT.

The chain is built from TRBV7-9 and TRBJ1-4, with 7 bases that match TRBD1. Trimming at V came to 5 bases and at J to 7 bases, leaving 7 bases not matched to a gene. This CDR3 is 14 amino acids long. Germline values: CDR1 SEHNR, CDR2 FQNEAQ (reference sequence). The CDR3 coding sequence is TGTGCCAGCAGCCATGAAGGGGGCGGTGAAAAACTGTTTTTT. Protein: CASSHEGGGEKLFF.

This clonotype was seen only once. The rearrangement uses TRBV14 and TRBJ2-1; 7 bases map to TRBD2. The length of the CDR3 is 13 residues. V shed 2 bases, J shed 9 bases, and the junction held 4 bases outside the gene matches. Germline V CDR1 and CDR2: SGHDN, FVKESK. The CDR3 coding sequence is TGTGCCAGCAGCCAAATTTGGGGGGGTGAGCAGTTCTTC. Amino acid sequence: CASSQIWGGEQFF.

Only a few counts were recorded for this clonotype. CDR3 residues: CASTGTSTDTQYF. The CDR3 nucleotides are TGTGCCAGCACTGGGACTAGCACAGATACGCAGTATTTT. This chain uses TRBV2 with TRBJ2-3; tentatively, D is TRBD2 (6 bases). From germline, CDR1 is SNHLY and CDR2 FYNNEI. The CDR3 has 13 residues. The V end was cut by 7 bases, the J end by 0 bases, with 8 bases between. Filled out from reference TRBV2 and TRBJ2-3, the complete variable domain reads EPEVTQTPSHQVTQMGQEVILRCVPISNHLYFYWYRQILGQKVEFLVSFYNNEISEKSEIFDDQFSVERPDGSNFTLKIRSTKLEDSAMYFCASTGTSTDTQYFGPGTRLTVL.

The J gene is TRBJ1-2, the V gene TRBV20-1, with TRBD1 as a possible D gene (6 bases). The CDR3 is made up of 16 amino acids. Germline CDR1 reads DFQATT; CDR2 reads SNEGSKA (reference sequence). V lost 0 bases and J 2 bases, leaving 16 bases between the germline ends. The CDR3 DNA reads TGCAGTGCTAGAGATCTGCAGGGGAGGAGGAACTATGGCTACACCTTC. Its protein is CSARDLQGRRNYGYTF.

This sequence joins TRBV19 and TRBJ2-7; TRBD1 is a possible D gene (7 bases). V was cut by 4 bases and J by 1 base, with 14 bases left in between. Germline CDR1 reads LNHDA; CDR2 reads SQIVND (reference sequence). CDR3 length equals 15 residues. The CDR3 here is CASSTSGGISYEQYF. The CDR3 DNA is TGTGCCAGTAGTACATCAGGGGGGATTTCCTACGAGCAGTACTTC.

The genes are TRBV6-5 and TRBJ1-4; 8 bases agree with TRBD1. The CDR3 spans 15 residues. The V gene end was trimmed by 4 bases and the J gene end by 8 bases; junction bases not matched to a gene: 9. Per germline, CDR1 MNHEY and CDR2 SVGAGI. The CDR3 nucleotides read TGTGCCAGCAGTTTGGACAGGGCGCGAGGGGAAAAACTGTTTTTT. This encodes CASSLDRARGEKLFF.

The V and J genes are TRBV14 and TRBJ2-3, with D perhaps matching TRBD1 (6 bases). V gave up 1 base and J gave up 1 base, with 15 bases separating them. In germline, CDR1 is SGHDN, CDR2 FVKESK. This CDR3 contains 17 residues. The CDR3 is CASSQANRADGTDTQYF. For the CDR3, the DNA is TGTGCCAGCAGCCAAGCGAACAGGGCGGATGGCACAGATACGCAGTATTTT.

As DNA, the CDR3 is TGTGCCAGCAGCTTGGCGGGGGACTACGAGCAGTACTTC. Translation: CASSLAGDYEQYF. The chain employs TRBV7-3 and TRBJ2-7; 7 nucleotides agree with TRBD2. This CDR3 spans 13 amino acids. CDR1 SGHTA and CDR2 FQGTGA come from the germline V gene. J was trimmed by 3 bases and V by 3 bases; bases with no gene match: 2.

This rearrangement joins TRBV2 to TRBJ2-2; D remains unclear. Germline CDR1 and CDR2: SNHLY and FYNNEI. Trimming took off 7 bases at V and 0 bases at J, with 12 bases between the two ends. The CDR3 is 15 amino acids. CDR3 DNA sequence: TGTGCCAGCAAAGAAGGACGTTCGAACACCGGGGAGCTGTTTTTT. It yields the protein CASKEGRSNTGELFF. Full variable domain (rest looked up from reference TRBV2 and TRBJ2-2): EPEVTQTPSHQVTQMGQEVILRCVPISNHLYFYWYRQILGQKVEFLVSFYNNEISEKSEIFDDQFSVERPDGSNFTLKIRSTKLEDSAMYFCASKEGRSNTGELFFGEGSRLTVL.

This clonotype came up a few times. The CDR3 region is CASSLTGSSGNTIYF. The CDR3 nucleotides read TGTGCCAGCAGTTTAACAGGGAGCTCTGGAAACACCATATATTTT. The J gene is TRBJ1-3, the V gene TRBV27, with D tentatively TRBD1 (6 bases). This CDR3 spans 15 amino acids. V lost 2 bases to trimming and J lost 0 bases, with 8 bases between them. Germline assignment: CDR1 MNHEY and CDR2 SMNVEV (reference sequence).